The source of this TCR beta chain is a study of blood T cell repertoires in COVID-19. In the study overall: Acute and convalescent COVID-19 samples came from the United States, Italy and Spain. PBMCs, B-cell-depleted T cells, or T cells provided the cDNA or gDNA that made up the material.

In the original processing: Amplification with reference gene primers provided the estimates of nucleated cell counts. Libraries were prepared by immunoSEQ multiplex PCR; TCRdb keeps only in-frame clonotypes and omits some of them. V and J calls and clone size are given by that table; D and trimming were obtained from the DNA. The table has under 130,000 clones, 89% seen once; the top ten hold around 3.8%. V lost 4 bases and J 3 bases, leaving 10 bases between the germline ends. Germline loops: CDR1 LGHDT, CDR2 YNNKEL (reference sequence). This CDR3 has 14 amino acids. Sequencing was done on a sample of peripheral blood. The chain recombines TRBV3-1 (or the pseudogene TRBV3-2) with TRBJ1-3; D is unclear. This sequence originates from a woman aged 55-70 years with acute or convalescent COVID-19. The CDR3 region has the DNA TGTGCCAGCAGCCCCATGGGAGGTGGAAACACCATATATTTT. Its translation is CASSPMGGGNTIYF.